This T cell receptor (beta chain) is from a study of PD-1 blockade in classical Hodgkin lymphoma. Findings and caveats of the study: By C4D1, diversity of CD4+ TCRs had risen significantly, whereas that of CD8+ TCRs had not. Baseline diversity resembling that of newly diagnosed patients was seen in complete responders.

Regarding this clone: Its antigen is as yet unknown.

The length of the CDR3 is 14 residues. Trimming stripped 3 bases from V and 7 bases from J, with 16 bases between. The germline CDR1 and CDR2 sequences are LNHDA and SQIVND (reference sequence). Time point denoted: cycle 4 day 1 (C4D1), after about 6 weeks of nivolumab. Every patient had relapsed following autologous stem cell transplantation, and cohorts differed in brentuximab vedotin exposure. Assay used: immunoSEQ multiplex PCR; TCRdb lists only in-frame clones, some missing. Among about 20,000 clones, less than 70% were seen once, and the ten largest hold 7.8%. Sequencing was performed on peripheral blood mononuclear cells (PBMCs), taken before the fourth cycle of nivolumab. The V gene is TRBV19, the J gene TRBJ2-7; D call uncertain. This TCR came from a human donor with classical Hodgkin lymphoma. The CDR3: CASSIRAGFVEQYF. The CDR3, as DNA: TGTGCCAGTAGTATTAGGGCAGGCTTCGTGGAGCAGTACTTC. The full variable domain, its missing parts supplied by reference TRBV19 and TRBJ2-7, is DGGITQSPKYLFRKEGQNVTLSCEQNLNHDAMYWYRQDPGQGLRLIYYSQIVNDFQKGDIAEGYSVSREKKESFPLTVTSAQKNPTAFYLCASSIRAGFVEQYFGPGTRLTVT.